A single sample is the source of the 26 T cell receptor beta chains below, sequenced in a study of molecular identifiers for immune sequencing clone quantification. TCRdb re-called the PCR reads through MiXCR, storing one row per CDR3 protein. The repertoire holds some 580,000 distinct CDR3 sequences, with roughly 25% as singletons. The sample was naive CD8+ T cells from blood, with Jurkat cell RNA spiked in. Subset here: FACS-sorted CD8+CD4-CCR7+CD45RA+ naive T cells. The origin of the receptors is a human donor in good health. Some libraries in this study had Jurkat cell RNA spiked in.

CDR3 DNA sequence: TGCAGTGCTAGTTTTCCGGGACAGGGGACCTACGAGCAGTACTTC. Translated: CSASFPGQGTYEQYF. The V call is TRBV20-1, the J call TRBJ2-7, with TRBD1 matching over 10 bases. CDR3 length equals 15 residues. Germline V gene lookup returns CDR1 DFQATT and CDR2 SNEGSKA (reference sequence). The J segment lost 2 bases and the V segment lost 3 bases, leaving 7 bases of the junction unmatched.

A word on this clonotype: At one end the junction does not follow the germline gene, possibly because of a read error. The chain joins TRBV5-8 to TRBJ2-5; D might be TRBD2 (5 bases). This CDR3 is 15 amino acids long. The germline V gene encodes CDR1 SGHTS and CDR2 YDEGEE. CDR3 amino acids: CASSLEAAAQETPYF. CDR3 DNA: TGTGCCAGCAGCTTGGAAGCGGCAGCCCAAGAGACCCCGTACTTC.

This clonotype was observed many times. This chain links TRBV7-9 with TRBJ2-6; D may be TRBD1 (6 bases). This CDR3 spans 20 amino acids. The germline gives CDR1 SEHNR, CDR2 FQNEAQ (reference sequence). The germline V and J ends were trimmed by 5 bases and 0 bases, with 23 bases remaining between them. The CDR3 DNA sequence: TGTGCCAGCAGCCCCGCCATCGGGACACCACCGAACTCTGGGGCCAACGTCCTGACTTTC. It translates to CASSPAIGTPPNSGANVLTF.

V is TRBV6-6 and J is TRBJ1-2, with TRBD1 matching over 11 bases. This CDR3 region has 15 residues. After removal of 5 bases from V and 8 bases from J, the junction contained 10 bases not matched to a gene. Per the germline V gene, CDR1 is MNHNY and CDR2 is SVGAGI (reference sequence). CDR3 DNA sequence: TGTGCCAGCAGTCCCCACCGGGACAGGGGGGACGGCTACACCTTC. This translates into CASSPHRDRGDGYTF.

The sample holds a few counts of this clonotype. The rearrangement uses TRBV12-3 or TRBV12-4 and TRBJ2-2, with 9 bases aligning to TRBD1. The CDR3 runs to 16 residues. Trimming at V came to 5 bases and at J to 6 bases, leaving 10 bases not matched to a gene. The CDR3 reads CASSASGTGWAGELFF. DNA for the CDR3: TGTGCCAGCAGTGCCTCCGGGACAGGGTGGGCCGGGGAGCTGTTTTTT.

This clonotype was counted at least ten times. CDR3 amino acids: CAWSVGGAVQFF. Written as DNA, the CDR3 is TGTGCCTGGAGTGTAGGAGGGGCAGTACAGTTCTTC. This sequence joins TRBV30 and TRBJ2-1, with D maybe TRBD2 (6 bases). This CDR3 is built from 12 residues. Trimming shortened V by 0 bases and J by 13 bases, and 13 bases separated the two germline ends. CDR1 GTSNPN and CDR2 SVGIG come from the germline V gene (reference sequence).

This clonotype appeared a few times. The chain employs TRBV24-1 and TRBJ2-3; D is possibly TRBD1 or TRBD2 (5 bases each). Germline V gene data show CDR1 as KGHDR and CDR2 as SFDVKD. V dropped 7 bases and J dropped 5 bases, with 12 bases sitting between them. The CDR3 has 13 amino acids. The chain's CDR3 is CATSRRGVDTQYF. The DNA for the CDR3 is TGTGCCACCAGCCGCCGAGGGGTAGATACGCAGTATTTT.

For this clonotype: Just one base apart from a much larger clone, this may be a read error. The chain uses TRBV27 and TRBJ2-7; the D call may be TRBD1 or TRBD2 (5 bases each). Trimming took off 4 bases at V and 9 bases at J, with 10 bases between the two ends. The germline gives CDR1 MNHEY, CDR2 SMNVEV (reference sequence). This CDR3 spans 11 amino acids. In DNA, the CDR3 is TGTGCCAGCAGTTCTGGGACCTGGCAGTACTTC. Translation: CASSSGTWQYF.

This clonotype appeared a few times. The genes are TRBV2 and TRBJ2-2, with 10 positions matching TRBD1. The trim removed 4 bases at V and 6 bases at J, leaving 8 bases unmatched. This CDR3 is 16 amino acids long. CDR1 SNHLY and CDR2 FYNNEI come from the germline V gene. CDR3 amino acids: CASSGAGTGVSGELFF. CDR3 bases: TGTGCCAGCAGTGGGGCCGGGACAGGGGTTTCCGGGGAGCTGTTTTTT.

This clonotype was seen ten or more times. This sequence joins TRBV30 and TRBJ2-4; D not resolved. Trimming stripped 3 bases from V and 2 bases from J, with 17 bases between. The germline V gene has CDR1 GTSNPN and CDR2 SVGIG (reference sequence). The CDR3 is made up of 16 amino acids. The CDR3 sequence: CAWRGSPWGTKNIQYF. For the CDR3, the DNA is TGTGCCTGGAGGGGCAGTCCGTGGGGTACCAAAAACATTCAGTACTTC.

This clonotype was observed many times. The V gene is TRBV20-1, the J gene TRBJ2-3; TRBD2 is a possible D gene (5 bases). V shed 0 bases and J shed 2 bases, with 15 bases lying between them. This CDR3 is 16 amino acids long. From germline, CDR1 is DFQATT and CDR2 SNEGSKA (reference sequence). The CDR3 region has the DNA TGCAGTGCTAGAGATGGGAGAGAACATTACACAGATACGCAGTATTTT. Its translation: CSARDGREHYTDTQYF.

This clonotype showed up just a few times. The chain has TRBV6-1 and TRBJ2-2; D ambiguous. The CDR3 runs to 13 residues. Trimming took off 6 bases at V and 5 bases at J, with 10 bases between the two ends. Per germline, CDR1 MNHNS and CDR2 SASEGT. The CDR3, as DNA: TGTGCCAGCAGCCCGGGCCCAACCGGGGAGCTGTTTTTT. Encoded protein: CASSPGPTGELFF.

This clonotype was seen many times. As DNA, the CDR3 is TGTGCCAGCAGCTTATCCCCCAACACCATATATTTT. Residues: CASSLSPNTIYF. The chain joins TRBV7-9 to TRBJ1-3; D remains unclear. The germline CDR1 and CDR2 sequences are SEHNR and FQNEAQ (reference sequence). V was pared by 2 bases and J by 7 bases, with 6 bases between. This CDR3 has 12 residues.

This clonotype was recorded a few times. V usage is TRBV19 and J usage is TRBJ1-5; possibly TRBD1 for D (5 bases). Trimming took 2 bases from V and 5 from J, leaving 16 bases between them. The CDR3 loop spans 16 amino acids. CDR1 and CDR2 (germline): LNHDA, SQIVND (reference sequence). The DNA of the CDR3 is TGTGCCAGTAGTATACAGGGCACACCAGGATATCAGCCCCAGCATTTT. As protein: CASSIQGTPGYQPQHF.

With regard to this clonotype: The junction departs from germline at one end; a sequencing error may be responsible. The chain employs TRBV13 and TRBJ2-7, with D uncertain. The CDR3 length is 11 residues. Germline V gene data show CDR1 as PRHDT and CDR2 as FYEKMQ (reference sequence). CDR3 region: CASSLEYGQYF. The DNA for the CDR3 is TGTGCCAGCAGCTTAGAGTACGGGCAGTACTTC.

This clonotype was counted at least ten times. The V and J genes are TRBV5-1 and TRBJ2-7; D may match TRBD1 or TRBD2 (5 bases each). The germline CDR1 and CDR2 sequences are SGHRS and YFSETQ. V lost 0 bases, J lost 3 bases, and 10 bases lay in between. This CDR3 region has 14 residues. This CDR3 is CASSLVEGNYEQYF. The CDR3 DNA follows: TGCGCCAGCAGCTTGGTTGAGGGGAACTACGAGCAGTACTTC.

This clonotype turned up a few times. The chain recombines TRBV12-2 with TRBJ1-4; the table's D gene call, TRBD1, was not cross checked with the DNA. TRBV12-2 counts as a pseudogene. The CDR3 is 19 amino acids. The CDR3 DNA sequence: TGTGCAAGTCGCTTACCCCTTCTGGGACAGGGCTTATTTATCGAAAAACTGTTTTTT. Translated: CASRLPLLGQGLFIEKLFF.

The chain combines TRBV13 with TRBJ2-7, with D possibly matching TRBD1 (5 bases). Trimming shortened V by 1 base and J by 7 bases, and 17 bases separated the two germline ends. Per the germline V gene, CDR1 is PRHDT and CDR2 is FYEKMQ (reference sequence). This CDR3 comprises 15 residues. CDR3 amino acids: CASSLAAGPSREQYF. CDR3 DNA sequence: TGTGCCAGCAGCTTAGCGGCAGGGCCTTCAAGGGAGCAGTACTTC. The whole variable domain, filled in from reference TRBV13 and TRBJ2-7, reads AAGVIQSPRHLIKEKRETATLKCYPIPRHDTVYWYQQGPGQDPQFLISFYEKMQSDKGSIPDRFSAQQFSDYHSELNMSSLELGDSALYFCASSLAAGPSREQYFGPGTRLTVT.

Notes on this clonotype: The CDR3 end shows no conserved phenylalanine or tryptophan, and so a read error is likely. J is TRBJ2-2 and V is TRBV4-3, with 8 bases identical to TRBD2. In germline, CDR1 is LGHNA, CDR2 YSLEER. The CDR3 totals 19 residues. Trimming cost V 0 bases and J 3 bases; bases outside gene matches: 12. Here the CDR3 DNA reads TGCGCCAGCAGCCAAGATCGAGCGGGAGTTAATGGGGACACCGGGGAGCTGTTTTCT. Its translation is CASSQDRAGVNGDTGELFS.

This clonotype was seen once. This may be a read error: a much more frequent sequence differs by one nucleotide. The V and J genes are TRBV13 and TRBJ2-3; maybe TRBD1 (6 bases). The V end was cut by 5 bases, the J end by 5 bases, with 14 bases between. Germline CDR1 PRHDT, CDR2 FYEKMQ (reference sequence). CDR3 length equals 14 residues. The chain's CDR3 is CASSRDRPRDTQYF. The CDR3 bases are TGTGCCAGCAGCCGTGACAGGCCTCGAGATACGCAGTATTTT.

Only a few counts were recorded for this clonotype. The chain couples TRBV9 to TRBJ2-2; possibly TRBD1 or TRBD2 for D (6 bases each). Germline V gives CDR1 SGDLS, CDR2 YYNGEE. Trimming took off 2 bases at V and 7 bases at J, with 18 bases between the two ends. The CDR3 has 16 amino acids. The DNA for the CDR3 is TGTGCCAGCAGCGTGGGGGGCAGACCACCGTTCGGGGAGCTGTTTTTT. Translation: CASSVGGRPPFGELFF.

The chain couples TRBV7-9 to TRBJ1-5, with D maybe TRBD1 (6 bases). The germline V gene has CDR1 SEHNR and CDR2 FQNEAQ (reference sequence). The CDR3 loop spans 16 amino acids. V was cut by 4 bases and J by 0 bases, with 13 bases left in between. The DNA for the CDR3 is TGTGCCAGCAGCTCCCATTCGGACAGTAGCAATCAGCCCCAGCATTTT. This encodes CASSSHSDSSNQPQHF.

This clonotype was counted ten times or more. The CDR3 nucleotides read TGTGCCAGCAGCTTAGCGGACAGGGCCCACTCTGGGGCCAACGTCCTGACTTTC. Its protein product is CASSLADRAHSGANVLTF. The chain links TRBV7-9 to TRBJ2-6; 8 nucleotides line up with TRBD1. This CDR3 is built from 18 residues. J lost 0 bases, V lost 0 bases, and 4 bases had no gene match. Germline values: CDR1 SEHNR, CDR2 FQNEAQ (reference sequence).

This sequence joins TRBV12-3 or TRBV12-4 and TRBJ1-6; D possibly corresponds to TRBD1 (6 bases). V was trimmed by 5 bases and J by 10 bases, leaving 12 bases between them. CDR3 length: 13 amino acids. The CDR3 reads CASSTTGSSPLHF. CDR3 in DNA: TGTGCCAGCAGTACAACAGGGAGCTCACCCCTCCACTTT.

The CDR3 is CSAPFGTRLYEQYF. The CDR3 bases are TGCAGTGCCCCGTTCGGGACTAGGTTATACGAGCAGTACTTC. The chain joins TRBV20-1 to TRBJ2-7; 8 bases agree with TRBD2. The CDR3 spans 14 residues. Unmatched junction bases numbered 11, after V lost 6 bases and J lost 4 bases. Germline assignment: CDR1 DFQATT and CDR2 SNEGSKA (reference sequence).

As regards this clonotype: Being one base from a much bigger clone, this may be a read error. Since the CDR3 does not end with the conserved phenylalanine or tryptophan, this likely comes from a read error. This rearrangement joins TRBV20-1 to TRBJ2-7; weak D call: TRBD1 (5 bases). The germline V gene has CDR1 DFQATT and CDR2 SNEGSKA (reference sequence). The V and J ends lost 3 bases and 1 base respectively, with 10 bases between them. The CDR3 is 13 amino acids. The CDR3 is CSARGLVSYEQYI. The CDR3 region has the DNA TGCAGTGCTAGGGGGCTAGTGTCCTACGAGCAGTACATC.